The clone carrying this TCR beta chain appeared once. In the authors' workflow: The authors estimated nucleated cell counts from reference gene primer amplification. Clones were read by immunoSEQ multiplex PCR, and TCRdb kept only the in-frame ones, dropping some. D and trimming come from the DNA, and the V and J calls and clone size come from that table. The table lists under 200,000 clones, about 88% of them singletons. The sample is drawn from a study of blood T cell repertoires in COVID-19. Across the whole study: PBMCs, B-cell-depleted T cells, or T cells provided the cDNA or gDNA that made up the material.

Input material: peripheral blood. The source of this sequence is a man younger than 30 with acute or convalescent COVID-19.

The CDR3 here is CASREQLGQGNTGELFF. The CDR3 DNA follows: TGTGCCAGCAGGGAACAATTAGGACAGGGGAACACCGGGGAGCTGTTTTTT. V usage is TRBV27 and J usage is TRBJ2-2, with 8 nucleotides matching TRBD1. Germline loops: CDR1 MNHEY, CDR2 SMNVEV (reference sequence). The junction had 10 bases not matched to a gene; V was cut back by 6 bases and J by 1 base. The CDR3 length is 17 residues.